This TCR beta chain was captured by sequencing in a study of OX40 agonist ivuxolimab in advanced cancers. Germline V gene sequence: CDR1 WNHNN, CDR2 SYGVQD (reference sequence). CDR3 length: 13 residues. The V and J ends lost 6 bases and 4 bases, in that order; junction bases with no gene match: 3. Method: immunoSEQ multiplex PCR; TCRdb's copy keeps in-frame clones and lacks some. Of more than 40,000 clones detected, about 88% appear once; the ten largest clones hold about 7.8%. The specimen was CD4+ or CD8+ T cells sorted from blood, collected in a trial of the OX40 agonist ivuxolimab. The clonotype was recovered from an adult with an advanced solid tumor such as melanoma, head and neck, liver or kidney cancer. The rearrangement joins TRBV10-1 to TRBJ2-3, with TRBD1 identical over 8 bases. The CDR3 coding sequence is TGCGCCAGCAGCCCGGACAGGGCAGATACGCAGTATTTT. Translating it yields CASSPDRADTQYF.